This T cell receptor (beta chain) stems from a study of OX40 agonist ivuxolimab in advanced cancers. Trimming at V came to 7 bases and at J to 7 bases, leaving 9 bases not matched to a gene. This CDR3 region has 13 residues. Per the germline V gene, CDR1 is MNHNS and CDR2 is SASEGT. Generated by immunoSEQ multiplex PCR, the TCRdb table keeps only in-frame clones and is missing some. The sample has around 45,000 clones; over 70% are singletons. The chain is built from TRBV6-1 and TRBJ1-1; 7 bases agree with TRBD1. The sequencing here drew on CD4+ or CD8+ T cells sorted from blood, taken in a trial of the OX40 agonist ivuxolimab. This sequence originates from an adult with an advanced solid tumor such as melanoma, head and neck, liver or kidney cancer. The CDR3 DNA reads TGTGCCAGCATCAACAGGGGTTTAAGTGAAGCTTTCTTT. Its protein is CASINRGLSEAFF.